This is a list of T cell receptor beta chains from one sample in a study of shared clonotypes between healthy human individuals. The data were produced by immunoSEQ multiplex PCR, yet TCRdb's version contains in-frame clones alone and is incomplete. The repertoire has about 2.1 million clones, roughly 93% of them found once; the top ten carry around 1.7%. Input material: naive CD8+ T cells from PBMCs. These receptors were taken from a man aged 18 to 30 in good health. Some clones in this sample may be carry-over from other donors' samples. Both conserved end residues are part of each CDR3. The order of the fields is J gene, D gene, V gene, clone size, CDR3 DNA, CDR3 protein. The D gene is left open where the match is weak. The listing skips clone size in some rows; elsewhere it reads once, few, many or a size class.

j_call: TRBJ1-2; d_call: -; v_call: TRBV4-1; clone_size: -; cdr3_nt: TGCGCCAGCAGCCAAGTAGGACCCGTCCACTATGGCTACACCTTC; cdr3_aa: CASSQVGPVHYGYTF
j_call: TRBJ2-2; d_call: -; v_call: TRBV28; clone_size: once; cdr3_nt: TGTGCCAGCAGTTTATTGCCGGGCCTATACACCGGGGAGCTGTTTTTT; cdr3_aa: CASSLLPGLYTGELFF
j_call: TRBJ2-5; d_call: -; v_call: TRBV6-5; clone_size: once; cdr3_nt: TGTGCCAGCAGTTACAGTGAGCAAGAGACCCAGTACTTC; cdr3_aa: CASSYSEQETQYF
j_call: TRBJ1-2; d_call: TRBD1; v_call: TRBV7-9; clone_size: -; cdr3_nt: TGTGCCAGCAGCTTAGCAAGTGTGGGGACAGACGATGGCTACACCTTC; cdr3_aa: CASSLASVGTDDGYTF
j_call: TRBJ2-3; d_call: -; v_call: TRBV6-4; clone_size: -; cdr3_nt: TGTGCCAGCAGCGTCTGGGGGACGGCCACAGATACGCAGTATTTT; cdr3_aa: CASSVWGTATDTQYF
j_call: TRBJ1-5; d_call: -; v_call: TRBV28; clone_size: few; cdr3_nt: TGTGCCAGCAGGAGCGACAGGAATCAGCCCCAGCATTTT; cdr3_aa: CASRSDRNQPQHF
j_call: TRBJ1-4; d_call: TRBD1; v_call: TRBV28; clone_size: -; cdr3_nt: TGTGCCAGCCGGACCGGGACAGCTAATGAAAAACTGTTTTTT; cdr3_aa: CASRTGTANEKLFF
j_call: TRBJ2-1; d_call: -; v_call: TRBV27; clone_size: -; cdr3_nt: TGTGCCAGCAGTTTACTCCTTGGGGATGAGCAGTTCTTC; cdr3_aa: CASSLLLGDEQFF
j_call: TRBJ1-1; d_call: -; v_call: TRBV2; clone_size: -; cdr3_nt: TGTGCCAGCAGTGTGGGTAGTCAGAACACTGAAGCTTTCTTT; cdr3_aa: CASSVGSQNTEAFF
j_call: TRBJ1-1; d_call: -; v_call: TRBV27; clone_size: -; cdr3_nt: TGTGCCAGCAGTCAATTCCCAGGGGTGTGGACTGAAGCTTTCTTT; cdr3_aa: CASSQFPGVWTEAFF
j_call: TRBJ2-7; d_call: TRBD1; v_call: TRBV7-2; clone_size: -; cdr3_nt: TGTGCCAGCAGCCCCTACCTGGGGACAGGCTACGAGCAGTACTTC; cdr3_aa: CASSPYLGTGYEQYF
j_call: TRBJ1-1; d_call: TRBD1; v_call: TRBV2; clone_size: once; cdr3_nt: TGTGCCAGCAGTGAGCCGGGGACAGCTCCAGCTTTCTTT; cdr3_aa: CASSEPGTAPAFF
j_call: TRBJ2-1; d_call: TRBD2; v_call: TRBV4-3; clone_size: -; cdr3_nt: TGCGCCAGCAGCCAAGGCTCCGACCGACTAGCGGAGCAGTTCTTC; cdr3_aa: CASSQGSDRLAEQFF
j_call: TRBJ2-7; d_call: TRBD1; v_call: TRBV11-2; clone_size: -; cdr3_nt: TGTGCCAGCAGCTTTGGGGGGACAGGGGTTGTCCCTTACGAGCAGTACTTC; cdr3_aa: CASSFGGTGVVPYEQYF
j_call: TRBJ2-7; d_call: -; v_call: TRBV5-6; clone_size: -; cdr3_nt: TGTGCCAGCAGCCTGGGAGACAGAGCCTACGAGCAGTACTTC; cdr3_aa: CASSLGDRAYEQYF
j_call: TRBJ1-4; d_call: -; v_call: TRBV7-2; clone_size: once; cdr3_nt: TGTGCCAGCAGCTTAGCACGGGGGGCAGCTGAAAACCTGTTTTTT; cdr3_aa: CASSLARGAAENLFF
j_call: TRBJ1-2; d_call: -; v_call: TRBV27; clone_size: -; cdr3_nt: TGTGCCAGCCGCGACCGGATACAGGGTGACTATGGCTACACCTTC; cdr3_aa: CASRDRIQGDYGYTF
j_call: TRBJ2-1; d_call: TRBD1; v_call: TRBV10-3; clone_size: -; cdr3_nt: TGTGCCATCAGTGAGAGGGGGCAGCTCAATGAGCAGTTCTTC; cdr3_aa: CAISERGQLNEQFF
j_call: TRBJ2-2; d_call: TRBD1; v_call: TRBV6-5; clone_size: -; cdr3_nt: TGTGCCAGCAGTTACTCCATCACAGGGGCCGGGGAGCTGTTTTTT; cdr3_aa: CASSYSITGAGELFF
j_call: TRBJ2-7; d_call: -; v_call: TRBV10-2; clone_size: -; cdr3_nt: TGCGCCAGCAGTGAGGGTCCCCACCCCTCCTACGAGCAGTACTTC; cdr3_aa: CASSEGPHPSYEQYF
j_call: TRBJ2-1; d_call: TRBD2; v_call: TRBV28; clone_size: -; cdr3_nt: TGTGCCAGCAGTTTAAAGCGGGGTGGGGATGAGCAGTTCTTC; cdr3_aa: CASSLKRGGDEQFF
j_call: TRBJ2-2; d_call: -; v_call: TRBV7-8; clone_size: -; cdr3_nt: TGTGCCAGCAGCTTAGCGGTAGGCCTGAACACCGGGGAGCTGTTTTTT; cdr3_aa: CASSLAVGLNTGELFF
j_call: TRBJ2-7; d_call: TRBD2; v_call: TRBV7-2; clone_size: -; cdr3_nt: TGTGCCAGCAGCTTATCCCCCGCGGGAGCCCACGAGCAGTACTTC; cdr3_aa: CASSLSPAGAHEQYF
j_call: TRBJ2-7; d_call: TRBD2; v_call: TRBV5-6; clone_size: -; cdr3_nt: TGTGCCAGCAGCTTGTGGCCACTAGCGGGGACCTACGAGCAGTACTTC; cdr3_aa: CASSLWPLAGTYEQYF
j_call: TRBJ2-3; d_call: -; v_call: TRBV18; clone_size: -; cdr3_nt: TGTGCCAGCTCACCACCGCCCACCGCTTCAGATACGCAGTATTTT; cdr3_aa: CASSPPPTASDTQYF
j_call: TRBJ1-2; d_call: -; v_call: TRBV9; clone_size: -; cdr3_nt: TGTGCCAGCAGCGCTGACAGTTCTGAAGCATATGGCTACACCTTC; cdr3_aa: CASSADSSEAYGYTF
j_call: TRBJ2-4; d_call: -; v_call: TRBV13; clone_size: -; cdr3_nt: TGTGCCAGCAGCATTACAGGAACCCAATCCAAAAACATTCAGTACTTC; cdr3_aa: CASSITGTQSKNIQYF
j_call: TRBJ2-1; d_call: TRBD2; v_call: TRBV10-1; clone_size: -; cdr3_nt: TGCGCCAGCAGTGGACTAGCGGGAGGGGGGCTCAATGAGCAGTTCTTC; cdr3_aa: CASSGLAGGGLNEQFF
j_call: TRBJ2-7; d_call: TRBD2; v_call: TRBV10-3; clone_size: once; cdr3_nt: TGTGCCATCTCCGGGACTATAAATTACGAGCAGTACTTC; cdr3_aa: CAISGTINYEQYF
j_call: TRBJ2-5; d_call: -; v_call: TRBV7-8; clone_size: -; cdr3_nt: TGTGCCAGCAGCCGAGGAGTTATGATTGGGTTCCAAGAGACCCAGTACTTC; cdr3_aa: CASSRGVMIGFQETQYF
j_call: TRBJ2-6; d_call: TRBD1; v_call: TRBV6-5; clone_size: -; cdr3_nt: TGTGCCAGCAGCCCAGGGGGTGTCCTGACTTTC; cdr3_aa: CASSPGGVLTF
j_call: TRBJ2-6; d_call: -; v_call: TRBV13; clone_size: -; cdr3_nt: TGTGCCAGCAGCCGACCCGGGGACGGAGAAGGGGCCAACGTCCTGACTTTC; cdr3_aa: CASSRPGDGEGANVLTF
j_call: TRBJ2-7; d_call: TRBD2; v_call: TRBV7-9; clone_size: -; cdr3_nt: TGTGCCAGCAGCCGACCGGGACTAGCCTACGAGCAGTACTTC; cdr3_aa: CASSRPGLAYEQYF
j_call: TRBJ1-2; d_call: TRBD1; v_call: TRBV5-6; clone_size: -; cdr3_nt: TGTGCCAGCAGCTCACATCTGGACAGGGACCACTATGGCTACACCTTC; cdr3_aa: CASSSHLDRDHYGYTF
j_call: TRBJ2-7; d_call: TRBD1; v_call: TRBV9; clone_size: once; cdr3_nt: TGTGCCAGCAGCGCAGAAGGACAGGGTACCTACGAGCAGTACTTC; cdr3_aa: CASSAEGQGTYEQYF
j_call: TRBJ2-1; d_call: -; v_call: TRBV28; clone_size: -; cdr3_nt: TGTGCCAGCAGTTTATATGCGGGGCGGGTCCGTGAGCAGTTCTTC; cdr3_aa: CASSLYAGRVREQFF
j_call: TRBJ2-1; d_call: -; v_call: TRBV18; clone_size: -; cdr3_nt: TGTGCCAGCTCACCACTGTCGGCCAGGGTAAATGAGCAGTTCTTC; cdr3_aa: CASSPLSARVNEQFF
j_call: TRBJ2-7; d_call: TRBD2; v_call: TRBV6-1; clone_size: once; cdr3_nt: TGTGCCAGCAGTGAAATAGCTAGCGGGGCCTCCTACGAGCAGTACTTC; cdr3_aa: CASSEIASGASYEQYF
j_call: TRBJ1-5; d_call: -; v_call: TRBV25-1; clone_size: -; cdr3_nt: TGTGCCAGCAGTGAAGGAGGGGGTCAGCCCCAGCATTTT; cdr3_aa: CASSEGGGQPQHF
j_call: TRBJ1-2; d_call: -; v_call: TRBV25-1; clone_size: -; cdr3_nt: TGTGCCAGCAGTGAATCAGGGACTAACTATGGCTACACCTTC; cdr3_aa: CASSESGTNYGYTF
j_call: TRBJ1-4; d_call: -; v_call: TRBV19; clone_size: -; cdr3_nt: TGTGCCAGTAGTATCTGGATTGGGGGACTCAATGAAAAACTGTTTTTT; cdr3_aa: CASSIWIGGLNEKLFF
j_call: TRBJ2-2; d_call: TRBD1; v_call: TRBV6-6; clone_size: -; cdr3_nt: TGTGCCAGCAGTCTGGACAGGGGAGGGGGGGAGCTGTTTTTT; cdr3_aa: CASSLDRGGGELFF
j_call: TRBJ2-7; d_call: TRBD2; v_call: TRBV9; clone_size: -; cdr3_nt: TGTGCCAGCAGCGCGAACCGATTAGCGGGACCGGGGGGCGAGCAGTACTTC; cdr3_aa: CASSANRLAGPGGEQYF
j_call: TRBJ2-7; d_call: -; v_call: TRBV7-9; clone_size: -; cdr3_nt: TGTGCCAGCAGCTTTAACGGGACAAGTTCCTACGAGCAGTACTTC; cdr3_aa: CASSFNGTSSYEQYF